Sequencing of this T cell receptor (beta chain) was carried out in a study of radiotherapy plus CTLA-4 blockade in lung cancer. The study, taken as a whole, reports: Radiotherapy plus ipilimumab was followed by expansion in blood of tumor-derived TCR clones.

Method: immunoSEQ multiplex PCR; TCRdb's copy keeps in-frame clones and lacks some. The profile covers fewer than 150,000 clones, with more than 65% appearing a single time and over 4% taken by the ten largest. CDR1 is MNHNY, CDR2 SVGAGI, per germline (reference sequence). Trimming took off 7 bases at V and 6 bases at J, with 18 bases between the two ends. This CDR3 spans 14 amino acids. Comments on this clone: Its antigen is still unknown.

The V call is TRBV6-6, the J call TRBJ1-2; D is perhaps TRBD1 (5 bases). The sample was peripheral blood, taken from a patient treated with radiotherapy plus ipilimumab. The clonotype comes from a human donor with non-small cell lung cancer who had a partial response to radiotherapy plus ipilimumab. CDR3 in DNA: TGTGCCAGCACCGAACCGACAGTGAGTCATGGCTACACCTTC. This translates into CASTEPTVSHGYTF.